These 3 T cell receptor beta chains were sequenced from one sample in a study of CD8+CD57+ T cells in acquired aplastic anemia. By flow cytometry, patients selected for sequencing had shown an expansion of CD8+CD57+ cells. Genomic DNA templated the TCR beta VDJ and CDR3 profiling. TCRdb used MiXCR to reprocess the reads, holding one entry per CDR3 protein. Of around 500,000 distinct CDR3 sequences listed, around 32% are singletons. Sequenced input: sorted CD4+, CD8+, or CD8+CD57+ T cells (not recorded which) from PBMCs. The origin of the receptors is a human donor with aplastic anemia.

The CDR3 DNA follows: TGCGCGGGGACTTCTGGAAACACCATATATTTT. Translation gives CAGTSGNTIYF. V gene TRBV20-1 combines with J gene TRBJ1-3, with a tentative D call TRBD1 (5 bases). This CDR3 comprises 11 residues. Germline values: CDR1 DFQATT, CDR2 SNEGSKA (reference sequence).

The gene calls are TRBV2 and TRBJ1-1, with no clear D. Trimming shortened V by 5 bases and J by 2 bases, and 12 bases separated the two germline ends. The germline gives CDR1 SNHLY, CDR2 FYNNEI. The CDR3 is 14 residues long. The CDR3 protein is CASSNGRTNTEAFF. The CDR3 bases are TGTGCCAGCAGTAATGGGAGAACCAACACTGAAGCTTTCTTT.

The sample holds many counts of this clonotype. The chain links TRBV20-1 to TRBJ2-6, with D tentatively TRBD1 (5 bases). Between the trimmed V and J ends, which lost 5 bases and 1 base, there was a span of 12 bases. There are 15 residues in the CDR3. The germline V gene encodes CDR1 DFQATT and CDR2 SNEGSKA (reference sequence). CDR3 DNA: TGCAGTGCTCCGGCAGGGTGGTCTGGGGCCAACGTCCTGACTTTC. This translates into CSAPAGWSGANVLTF.